The 15 T cell receptor beta chains given below trace back to one sample, sequenced in a study of blood T cell repertoires in COVID-19. Using immunoSEQ multiplex PCR, the repertoire was profiled, and TCRdb retains in-frame clones only, with some absent. The table has roughly 100,000 clones, approximately 85% seen once. The sequencing input was peripheral blood. These receptors were taken from a man aged 45-65 years with acute or convalescent COVID-19.

The rearrangement joins TRBV5-6 to TRBJ2-1; TRBD2 matches at 8 bases. Germline V gene data show CDR1 as SGHDT and CDR2 as YYEEEE. J lost 9 bases, V lost 2 bases, and 4 bases had no gene match. The CDR3 has 13 residues. This CDR3 reads CASSLGLAGEQFF. Written as DNA, the CDR3 is TGTGCCAGCAGCTTAGGGCTAGCGGGTGAGCAGTTCTTC. Combining the CDR3 with reference TRBV5-6 and TRBJ2-1 gives the whole variable domain DAGVTQSPTHLIKTRGQQVTLRCSPKSGHDTVSWYQQALGQGPQFIFQYYEEEERQRGNFPDRFSGHQFPNYSSELNVNALLLGDSALYLCASSLGLAGEQFFGPGTRLTVL.

This chain uses TRBV2 with TRBJ1-3; 10 positions match TRBD1. J lost 4 bases, V lost 8 bases, and 5 bases had no gene match. The CDR3 runs to 14 residues. Germline V gene sequence: CDR1 SNHLY, CDR2 FYNNEI. CDR3 region: CASVGTGAGNTIYF. In nucleotides, the CDR3 is TGTGCCAGCGTCGGGACAGGGGCAGGAAACACCATATATTTT. Full variable domain (remainder filled in from reference TRBV2 and TRBJ1-3): EPEVTQTPSHQVTQMGQEVILRCVPISNHLYFYWYRQILGQKVEFLVSFYNNEISEKSEIFDDQFSVERPDGSNFTLKIRSTKLEDSAMYFCASVGTGAGNTIYFGEGSWLTVV.

This chain connects TRBV7-9 to TRBJ1-1; 8 bases align to TRBD1. V trimming: 3 bases; J trimming: 5 bases; junction bases outside the gene matches: 5. The CDR3 is 14 amino acids. Germline values: CDR1 SEHNR, CDR2 FQNEAQ (reference sequence). The CDR3 here is CASSFTGGITEAFF. CDR3 nucleotides: TGTGCCAGCAGCTTTACAGGGGGAATTACTGAAGCTTTCTTT.

The chain has TRBV24-1 and TRBJ2-1, with D tentatively TRBD2 (6 bases). Deletions cut 5 bases from V and 6 bases from J, with 13 bases between. Per the germline V gene, CDR1 is KGHDR and CDR2 is SFDVKD. The CDR3 sequence is 14 residues long. The CDR3 coding sequence is TGTGCCACCAGTGGGGCAGGGAGGTCCAATGAGCAGTTCTTC. Protein sequence: CATSGAGRSNEQFF.

The rearrangement joins TRBV28 to TRBJ1-1, with 7 bases identical to TRBD1. The CDR3 has 15 amino acids. After removal of 0 bases from V and 6 bases from J, the junction contained 7 bases not matched to a gene. Germline V gene lookup returns CDR1 MDHEN and CDR2 SYDVKM. Here the CDR3 reads CASSLWTATGAEAFF. In DNA, the CDR3 is TGTGCCAGCAGTTTATGGACGGCTACAGGGGCTGAAGCTTTCTTT.

The CDR3 region is CASSERKRIGGNQPQHF. The CDR3 coding sequence is TGCGCCAGCAGTGAGCGCAAACGGATAGGAGGCAATCAGCCCCAGCATTTT. The chain links TRBV10-1 to TRBJ1-5; no firm D call. Deletions cut 2 bases from V and 2 bases from J, with 16 bases between. The CDR3 length is 17 residues. Germline CDR1 is WNHNN and CDR2 is SYGVQD (reference sequence).

The rearrangement links TRBV7-9 to TRBJ1-5; no firm D call. Trimming pared 2 bases from V and 2 bases from J, leaving 7 bases between. There are 14 residues in the CDR3. CDR1 SEHNR and CDR2 FQNEAQ come from the germline V gene (reference sequence). The CDR3 here is CASSLREGNQPQHF. DNA for the CDR3: TGTGCCAGCAGCTTACGCGAGGGCAATCAGCCCCAGCATTTT.

The genes are TRBV7-9 and TRBJ2-3; 10 nucleotides line up with TRBD1. The CDR3 contains 15 residues. V was pared by 5 bases and J by 3 bases, with 5 bases of the junction left unmatched. Germline lookup yields CDR1 SEHNR and CDR2 FQNEAQ (reference sequence). The CDR3 sequence is CASSSRDRGTDTQYF. As DNA, the CDR3 is TGTGCCAGCAGCAGTCGGGACAGGGGTACAGATACGCAGTATTTT.

The rearrangement links TRBV15 to TRBJ1-4; 10 bases fit TRBD1. Germline V gene sequence: CDR1 LNHNV, CDR2 YYDKDF (reference sequence). With V trimmed by 9 bases and J by 7 bases, 5 bases remained unmatched. The CDR3 is 13 residues long. CDR3 nucleotide sequence: TGTGCCACGGGGACAGGGGCCAGTGAAAAACTGTTTTTT. This codes for CATGTGASEKLFF.

The V gene is TRBV18, the J gene TRBJ2-3; D might be TRBD2 (5 bases). The CDR3 runs to 15 residues. Trimming removed 6 bases at V and 1 base at J, with 14 bases between. The germline CDR1 and CDR2 sequences are KGHSH and LQKENI. The CDR3 here is CASSSGVLGTDTQYF. The CDR3 DNA follows: TGTGCCAGCTCTTCCGGGGTCTTAGGCACAGATACGCAGTATTTT.

This clone was recorded a few times. In DNA, the CDR3 is TGTGCCTGGAGTGTACAAGGGGACACTGAAGCTTTCTTT. Translated, it gives CAWSVQGDTEAFF. The rearrangement uses TRBV30 and TRBJ1-1; weak D call: TRBD1 (5 bases). In germline, CDR1 is GTSNPN, CDR2 SVGIG (reference sequence). Trimming stripped 0 bases from V and 3 bases from J, with 8 bases between. This CDR3 is 13 amino acids long.

This clone was detected once. The CDR3 sequence is CASSLVQALNEQFF. The CDR3, as DNA: TGCGCCAGCAGCTTGGTCCAGGCGCTCAATGAGCAGTTCTTC. The chain is built from TRBV5-1 and TRBJ2-1; no clear D gene. Trimming cost V 0 bases and J 6 bases, with 10 bases left between them. The CDR3 is made up of 14 amino acids. Germline V gene sequence: CDR1 SGHRS, CDR2 YFSETQ.

The rearrangement joins TRBV6-5 to TRBJ1-3, with 9 bases identical to TRBD1. The CDR3 has 15 residues. CDR1 MNHEY and CDR2 SVGAGI come from the germline V gene. After removal of 7 bases from V and 2 bases from J, the junction contained 6 bases not matched to a gene. The CDR3 spells CASTAWTGAGNTIYF. CDR3 nucleotide sequence: TGTGCCAGCACTGCTTGGACAGGGGCTGGAAACACCATATATTTT.

The chain carries TRBV13 and TRBJ1-1, with D maybe TRBD1 (5 bases). CDR3 length equals 17 residues. Trimming left V 2 bases short and J 1 base short, with 17 bases between. Germline V gene lookup returns CDR1 PRHDT and CDR2 FYEKMQ (reference sequence). CDR3 in DNA: TGTGCCAGCAGCTTAAGGGACCGGCGGGGCAGGAACACTGAAGCTTTCTTT. Protein product: CASSLRDRRGRNTEAFF. Variable domain in full (rest from reference TRBV13 and TRBJ1-1): AAGVIQSPRHLIKEKRETATLKCYPIPRHDTVYWYQQGPGQDPQFLISFYEKMQSDKGSIPDRFSAQQFSDYHSELNMSSLELGDSALYFCASSLRDRRGRNTEAFFGQGTRLTVV.

The chain is built from TRBV11-2 and TRBJ2-3, with 9 bases identical to TRBD1. The junction had 6 bases not matched to a gene; V was cut back by 1 base and J by 4 bases. This CDR3 is built from 16 residues. Germline V gene data show CDR1 as SGHAT and CDR2 as FQNNGV. The CDR3 nucleotides read TGTGCCAGCAGCTTAGTCGGACAGGGGATGGCAGATACGCAGTATTTT. Encoded protein: CASSLVGQGMADTQYF.